This is a list of T cell receptor beta chains from one sample in a study of cytomegalovirus exposure and HLA in healthy donors. TCRdb's table, derived via immunoSEQ multiplex PCR, lists solely in-frame clones and lacks some. The sample lists over 100,000 clones, 70% to 80% occurring once. Sequencing was carried out using PBMCs. Receptors originate from a male donor in good health and CMV-seropositive. Both conserved end residues are part of each CDR3. A D gene is named only where the DNA matches it firmly. Clone size is stated in some rows and not others, as once, few, many or a class when expanded.

>TRBJ2-7|NA|TRBV4-2|NA
TGTGCCAGCAGCCAAACACCCGCGACATTCTATGACGAGCAGTACTTC
CASSQTPATFYDEQYF
>TRBJ1-3|NA|TRBV30|NA
TGTGCCTGGAGTAAGACTATATCTGGAAACACCATATATTTT
CAWSKTISGNTIYF
>TRBJ2-2|NA|TRBV9|NA
TGTGCCAGCAGCGTAGCGTCACAGCCGTCCGGGGAGCTGTTTTTT
CASSVASQPSGELFF
>TRBJ1-2|few|TRBV19|NA
TGTGCCAGTAGTATAACCGGGACGGGAGTTGGCTACACCTTC
CASSITGTGVGYTF
>TRBJ2-3|NA|TRBV27|TRBD2
TGTGCCAGCAGATTGCTAGCGGGGGATACGCAGTATTTT
CASRLLAGDTQYF
>TRBJ2-7|few|TRBV9|NA
TGTGCCGGGGAGCTTGGCGAGCAGTACTTC
CAGELGEQYF
>TRBJ1-3|once|TRBV10-3|TRBD1
TGTGCCATCAGTCGGGACAGGGGGAGCTCTGGAAACACCATATATTTT
CAISRDRGSSGNTIYF
>TRBJ1-2|NA|TRBV7-9|NA
TGTTCCAGCAGCTCCTACCTTTACCGTACAGGGTTGGATGGCTACACCTTC
CSSSSYLYRTGLDGYTF
>TRBJ2-7|NA|TRBV29-1|TRBD1
TGCAGCGTTACTCAGGGGGACCCACTTGACGAGCAGTACTTC
CSVTQGDPLDEQYF
>TRBJ2-3|few|TRBV18|NA
TGTGCCAGCTCACCACCCCCTACCACAGATACGCAGTATTTT
CASSPPPTTDTQYF
>TRBJ2-7|NA|TRBV27|TRBD1
TGTGCCAGCAGTTTGACGAAGGGACAGTATTACGAGCAGTACTTC
CASSLTKGQYYEQYF
>TRBJ2-7|NA|TRBV19|NA
TGTGCCAGTAGTATAGATCACGGGGGTTACGAGCAGTACTTC
CASSIDHGGYEQYF
>TRBJ1-5|NA|TRBV28|NA
TGTGCCAGCAGTTGGACACCAAATCAGCCCCAGCATTTT
CASSWTPNQPQHF
>TRBJ2-5|NA|TRBV7-8|TRBD2
TGTGCCAGCAGCTTCCCTCCGGGACTACAAGAGACCCAGTACTTC
CASSFPPGLQETQYF
>TRBJ2-5|NA|TRBV9|NA
TGTGCCAGCAGCCCCCGGGGCCAAGAGACCCAGTACTTC
CASSPRGQETQYF
>TRBJ2-4|NA|TRBV27|TRBD1
TGTGCCAGCAGTCCGGGACAGATGGGGAACATTCAGTACTTC
CASSPGQMGNIQYF
>TRBJ2-1|NA|TRBV19|TRBD2
TGTGCCAGTAGTATGTACGGGACTAGCGGCCACAATGAGCAGTTCTTC
CASSMYGTSGHNEQFF
>TRBJ1-6|once|TRBV28|NA
TGTGCCAGCCGTTACCCAGGGATGGATTCACCCCTCCACTTT
CASRYPGMDSPLHF
>TRBJ2-3|NA|TRBV11-1|NA
TGTGCCAGCAGCTTAGACAGGGCCACAGATACGCAGTATTTT
CASSLDRATDTQYF
>TRBJ1-4|NA|TRBV6-6|TRBD1
TGTGCCAGCAGTTACGGGACAGGTGAAAAACTGTTTTTT
CASSYGTGEKLFF
>TRBJ2-7|NA|TRBV4-1|TRBD2
TGCGCCAGCAGCCGCGGGGTAGCGGGAACCCCCTACGAGCAGTACTTC
CASSRGVAGTPYEQYF
>TRBJ2-3|NA|TRBV6-6|TRBD2
TGTGCCAGCAGTTGGGGGAGGGAGGCAGATACGCAGTATTTT
CASSWGREADTQYF
>TRBJ1-3|NA|TRBV5-4|NA
TGTGCCAGCAGCGTTGGTGGAGGCTCTCCCTCTGGAAACACCATATATTTT
CASSVGGGSPSGNTIYF
>TRBJ2-2|NA|TRBV6-1|NA
TGTGCCCTCCCGGTACAGGTGAACACCGGGGAGCTGTTTTTT
CALPVQVNTGELFF
>TRBJ2-1|once|TRBV5-1|TRBD2
TGCGCCAGCATTGAGACTAGCGGCTTGATAAGTGAGCAGTTCTTC
CASIETSGLISEQFF
>TRBJ1-2|NA|TRBV28|TRBD1
TGTGCCAGCAGCATATCGTGGAGGGGGCATGGCTACACCTTC
CASSISWRGHGYTF
>TRBJ2-1|few|TRBV29-1|TRBD1
TGCAGCGTTCTACACTTTGGGACAGGGGTTTTTTACAATGAGCAGTTCTTC
CSVLHFGTGVFYNEQFF
>TRBJ2-5|NA|TRBV6-5|TRBD2
TGTGCCAGCAGTTCAATGGGACTAGCGGGATTCGACTTC
CASSSMGLAGFDF
>TRBJ2-1|NA|TRBV11-1|TRBD2
TGTGCCAGCAGCTTCGGGACTAGCGGGAGCAATGAGCAGTTCTTC
CASSFGTSGSNEQFF
>TRBJ1-1|NA|TRBV19|TRBD1
TGTGCCAGTACCCCGGGACAGGGGCCTAAAATTGAAGCTTTCTTT
CASTPGQGPKIEAFF
>TRBJ2-7|few|TRBV18|NA
TGTGCCAGCTCAGATAGCTCCTACGAGCAGTACTTC
CASSDSSYEQYF